A selection of T cell receptor beta chains follows, all from one sample in a study of blood T cell repertoires in COVID-19. This table comes from immunoSEQ multiplex PCR, and its TCRdb copy is limited to in-frame clones, with some not included. The top ten clones hold about 4.6% of a sample with under 350,000 clones, around 89% of them seen once. What was sequenced was peripheral blood. All receptors derive from a man aged 40-49 years with acute or convalescent COVID-19. Each CDR3 is given with its conserved first and last residue. A D gene is named only where the DNA matches it firmly. Expanded clones get a size class; other rows say once, few or many, or leave the size out.

>TRBV5-6|TRBJ2-7|once|NA
CASSLGASYEQYF
TGTGCCAGCAGCTTGGGAGCATCCTACGAGCAGTACTTC
>TRBV24-1|TRBJ1-1|NA|TRBD1
CATSDPTGGGFMNTEAFF
TGTGCCACCAGTGACCCTACAGGGGGCGGATTTATGAACACTGAAGCTTTCTTT
>TRBV5-1|TRBJ1-6|once|TRBD1
CASSKTGLHSPLHF
TGCGCCAGCAGCAAGACAGGGCTACATTCACCCCTCCACTTT
>TRBV9|TRBJ2-2|NA|NA
CASSVNEGGGELFF
TGTGCCAGCAGCGTAAACGAAGGGGGCGGGGAGCTGTTTTTT
>TRBV6-5|TRBJ2-1|NA|TRBD2
CASSPGGTANEQFF
TGTGCCAGCAGTCCCGGGGGGACCGCCAATGAGCAGTTCTTC
>TRBV5-4|TRBJ1-2|NA|NA
CASSLREAGPYGYTF
TGTGCCAGCAGCCTACGGGAGGCAGGGCCCTATGGCTACACCTTC
>TRBV24-1|TRBJ1-1|NA|TRBD1
CATRETGGENTEAFF
TGTGCCACCAGAGAGACAGGGGGGGAGAACACTGAAGCTTTCTTT
>TRBV29-1|TRBJ2-2|NA|TRBD1
CSVRTGRNTGELFF
TGCAGCGTTAGGACAGGGAGGAACACCGGGGAGCTGTTTTTT
>TRBV11-2|TRBJ2-3|NA|TRBD2
CASSLNSGVMDTQYF
TGTGCCAGCAGCTTAAATAGCGGGGTAATGGATACGCAGTATTTT
>TRBV2|TRBJ2-2|NA|NA
CASSVLRDTGELFF
TGTGCCAGCAGTGTCCTAAGAGACACCGGGGAGCTGTTTTTT
>TRBV10-2|TRBJ2-7|NA|TRBD2
CASSETSGAYEQYF
TGCGCCAGCAGTGAAACTAGCGGGGCCTACGAGCAGTACTTC
>TRBV9|TRBJ1-2|NA|NA
CASTRDNNYGYTF
TGTGCCAGCACCCGGGACAATAACTATGGCTACACCTTC
>TRBV18|TRBJ1-5|NA|TRBD1
CASSRDRGNQPQHF
TGTGCCAGCTCGCGGGACAGGGGGAATCAGCCCCAGCATTTT
>TRBV19|TRBJ2-1|NA|NA
CASTNSYNEQFF
TGTGCCAGTACTAACTCCTACAATGAGCAGTTCTTC
>TRBV2|TRBJ2-2|NA|TRBD2
CASSESSSGSANTGELFF
TGTGCCAGCAGTGAATCCTCTAGCGGGTCTGCGAACACCGGGGAGCTGTTTTTT
>TRBV28|TRBJ1-2|NA|NA
CASSFSQGHGYTF
TGTGCCAGCAGTTTTTCACAGGGACATGGCTACACCTTC
>TRBV10-3|TRBJ2-1|NA|TRBD2
CAISPGLAGGDNEQFF
TGTGCCATCAGCCCGGGACTAGCGGGGGGGGACAATGAGCAGTTCTTC